This TCR beta chain was sequenced during a study of T cell clonotyping in hematopoietic cell transplantation (dated by TCRdb to the early 2020s). At the level of the whole study: In the study, 135 blood samples were gathered from over 30 consecutive transplant recipients and their related donors. Patient recruitment ran from late 2015 to January 2017, and follow-up continued until late 2020 or death. Study-wide conclusions, independent of this receptor: The sample size was limited and the cells went unsorted, which meant the CD4 and CD8 repertoire contributions could not be told apart. Inverse Simpson Index values from donors and from recipients before transplant predicted broader TCR repertoire diversity after transplant. Overlap with donor repertoires was found for only a small fraction of recipient repertoires, with over 95% found to appear de novo at the given depth. A decrease in recipient TCR diversity was observed after transplant, and a progressive increase in pathologically expanded clonotypes was seen from day 30 to day 180.

TCR beta CDR3 regions were amplified from genomic DNA with the immunoSEQ assay, a bias-controlled multiplex PCR using V- and J-specific primers. A second PCR step added a proprietary barcode and Illumina adapter sequences to the CDR3 amplicons. An Illumina MiSeq instrument was used for sequencing of the CDR3 libraries. Under the source paper's analysis protocol: Export and quality control were handled in immunoSEQ Analyzer 3.0, while downstream analyses relied on R Bioconductor and Immunarch. Only productive rearrangements within the normalized downsampled data set were used in the calculation of repertoire metrics. Pathologically expanded clonotypes were defined as those larger than 5 templates in the normalized cohort. The Inverse Simpson Index was used to measure repertoire diversity. To capture all clonotypes, CMV-specificity analyses were performed on the non-normalized data set. TCRdb obtained this table from immuneACCESS and retained in-frame rearrangements with V and J assigned. These tables miss some clones; where compared with another copy, unresolved V genes account for less than half of the shortfall, and the remainder is unexplained. That table furnishes V, J and clone size, whereas the DNA furnished D and trimming. For this sample there are roughly 17,000 clones; around nine tenths appear just once. The ten largest clones take up approximately 5.3% of the sample.

Blood samples for TCR beta sequencing were provided by related transplant donors. Using Nuclei Lysis Solution, genomic DNA was extracted from unfractionated peripheral blood mononuclear cells that were either fresh or cryopreserved. On this clone itself: No antigen is known for it. The input lacks base qualities; no much larger clone sits a single base away.

Sequences ENHRY (CDR1) and SYGVKD (CDR2) are obtained from the germline V gene. The CDR3 covers 14 residues, taking in both the cysteine and the phenylalanine. The CDR3 DNA has 42 bases and is translated from base 1. V loses 2 bases, J loses 6 bases, and the germline ends lie 13 bases apart. This TCR was sampled from a man in his forties in good health. Some clones in this sample may be carry-over from other donors' samples. Material for sequencing was peripheral blood mononuclear cells. The V gene is TRBV10-3 and the J gene is TRBJ1-2; the D gene is perhaps TRBD1, on 5 matching bases. The DNA is as follows: TGTGCCATCAGTGAGCCCCGACAGCCCCATGGCTACACCTTC. This codes for CAISEPRQPHGYTF.